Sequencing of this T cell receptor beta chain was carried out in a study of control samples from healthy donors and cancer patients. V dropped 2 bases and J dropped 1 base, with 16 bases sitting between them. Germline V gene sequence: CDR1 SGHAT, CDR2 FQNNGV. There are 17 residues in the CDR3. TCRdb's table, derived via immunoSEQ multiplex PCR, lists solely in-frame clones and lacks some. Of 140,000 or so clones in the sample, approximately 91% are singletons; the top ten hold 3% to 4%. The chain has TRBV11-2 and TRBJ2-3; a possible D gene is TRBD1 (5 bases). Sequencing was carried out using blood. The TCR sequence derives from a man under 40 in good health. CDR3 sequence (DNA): TGTGCCAGCAGCTTAAATAGGGGTTTGGATGGCACAGATACGCAGTATTTT. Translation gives CASSLNRGLDGTDTQYF.